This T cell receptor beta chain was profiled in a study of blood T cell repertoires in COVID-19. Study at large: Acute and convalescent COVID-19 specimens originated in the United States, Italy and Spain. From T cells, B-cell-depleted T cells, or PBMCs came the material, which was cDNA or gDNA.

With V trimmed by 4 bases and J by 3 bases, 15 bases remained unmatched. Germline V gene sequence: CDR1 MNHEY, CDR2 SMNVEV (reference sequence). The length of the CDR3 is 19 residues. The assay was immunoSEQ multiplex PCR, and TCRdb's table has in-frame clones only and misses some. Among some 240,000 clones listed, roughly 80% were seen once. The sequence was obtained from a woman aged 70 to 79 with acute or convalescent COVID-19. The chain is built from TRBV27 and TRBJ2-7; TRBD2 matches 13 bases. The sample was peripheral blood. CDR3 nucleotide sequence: TGTGCCAGCAGTTCCCGGACTAGCGGGGGACCACACAGATTCTACGAGCAGTACTTC. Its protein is CASSSRTSGGPHRFYEQYF.